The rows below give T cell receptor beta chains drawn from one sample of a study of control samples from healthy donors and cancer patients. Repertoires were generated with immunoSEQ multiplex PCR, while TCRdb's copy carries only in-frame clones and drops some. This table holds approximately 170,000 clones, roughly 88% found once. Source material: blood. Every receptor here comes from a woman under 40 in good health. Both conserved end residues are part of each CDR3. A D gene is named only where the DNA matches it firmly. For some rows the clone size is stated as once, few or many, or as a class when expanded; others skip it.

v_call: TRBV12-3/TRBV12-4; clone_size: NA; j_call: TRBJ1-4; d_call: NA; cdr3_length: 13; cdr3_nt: TGTGCCAGCAGAACGGGGGTTAATGAAAAACTGTTTTTT; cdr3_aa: CASRTGVNEKLFF
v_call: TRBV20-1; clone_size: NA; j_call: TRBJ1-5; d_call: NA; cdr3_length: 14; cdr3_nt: TGCAGTGCTAGTTCCGGACAGAGCAATCAGCCCCAGCATTTT; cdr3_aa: CSASSGQSNQPQHF
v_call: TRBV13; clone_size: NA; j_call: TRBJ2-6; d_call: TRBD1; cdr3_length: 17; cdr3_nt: TGTGCCAGCAGCCCGGGGACAGCAGACTCTGGGGCCAACGTCCTGACTTTC; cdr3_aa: CASSPGTADSGANVLTF
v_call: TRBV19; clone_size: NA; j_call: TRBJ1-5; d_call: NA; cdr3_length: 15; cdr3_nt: TGTGCCAGTAGTTTGGGAGGGGGGCTGAATCAGCCCCAGCATTTT; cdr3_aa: CASSLGGGLNQPQHF
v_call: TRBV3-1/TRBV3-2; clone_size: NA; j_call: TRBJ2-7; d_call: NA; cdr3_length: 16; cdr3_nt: TGTGCCAGCAGCCAAGATTCAGGGCTGGGGCACTACGAGCAGTACTTC; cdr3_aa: CASSQDSGLGHYEQYF
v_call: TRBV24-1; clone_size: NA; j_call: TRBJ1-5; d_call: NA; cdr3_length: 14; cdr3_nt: TGTGCCACCAGTGATTATAGTAGCAATCAGCCCCAGCATTTT; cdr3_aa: CATSDYSSNQPQHF
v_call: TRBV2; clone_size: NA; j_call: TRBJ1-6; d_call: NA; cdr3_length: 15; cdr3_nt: TGTGCCAGCAGTGATTTGCGGAAAGCAAATTCACCCCTCCACTTT; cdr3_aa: CASSDLRKANSPLHF
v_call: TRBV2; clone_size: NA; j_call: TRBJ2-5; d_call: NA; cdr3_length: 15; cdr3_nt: TGTGCCAGCAGTGAGCCCGACTCGCCGGCAGAGACCCAGTACTTC; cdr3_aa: CASSEPDSPAETQYF
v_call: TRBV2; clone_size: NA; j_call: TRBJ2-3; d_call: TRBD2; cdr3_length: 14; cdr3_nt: TGTGCCAGCTCCAGGGAGGGCCTGAAAGATACGCAGTATTTT; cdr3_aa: CASSREGLKDTQYF
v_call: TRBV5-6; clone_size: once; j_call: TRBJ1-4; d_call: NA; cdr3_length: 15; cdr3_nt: TGTGCCAGCAGTATTAGCAGATCGGAGGCTGAAAAACTGTTTTTT; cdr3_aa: CASSISRSEAEKLFF
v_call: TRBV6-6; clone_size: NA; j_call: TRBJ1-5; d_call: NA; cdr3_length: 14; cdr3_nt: TGTGCCAGCAGTTACTCACCTCCTCATCAGCCCCAGCATTTT; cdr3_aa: CASSYSPPHQPQHF
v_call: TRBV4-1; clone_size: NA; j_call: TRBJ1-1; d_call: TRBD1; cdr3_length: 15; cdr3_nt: TGCGCCAGCAGCCACCGTCAGGGGGCGGACACTGAAGCTTTCTTT; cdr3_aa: CASSHRQGADTEAFF
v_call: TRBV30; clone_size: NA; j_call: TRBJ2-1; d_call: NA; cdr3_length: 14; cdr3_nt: TGTGCCTGGAGGTTGCGGGGGCCCTACAATGAGCAGTTCTTC; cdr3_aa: CAWRLRGPYNEQFF
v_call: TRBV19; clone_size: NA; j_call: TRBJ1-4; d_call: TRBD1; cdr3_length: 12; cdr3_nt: TGTGCCAGTCGGGACAGGGTGGAAAAACTGTTTTTT; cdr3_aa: CASRDRVEKLFF
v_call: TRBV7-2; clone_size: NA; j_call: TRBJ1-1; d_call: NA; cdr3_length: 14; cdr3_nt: TGTGCCAGCAGCTCGCAGGGGATATCCACTGAAGCTTTCTTT; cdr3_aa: CASSSQGISTEAFF
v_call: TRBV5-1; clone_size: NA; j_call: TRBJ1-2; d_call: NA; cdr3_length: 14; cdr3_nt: TGCGCCAGGCAAGATACCGGACCAAAACGAGGACACACCTTC; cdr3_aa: CARQDTGPKRGHTF
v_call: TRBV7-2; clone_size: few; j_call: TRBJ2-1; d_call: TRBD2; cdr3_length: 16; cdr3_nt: TGTGCCAGCAGCTCTTTAAGGACTAGCGGGTACAATGAGCAGTTCTTC; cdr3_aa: CASSSLRTSGYNEQFF
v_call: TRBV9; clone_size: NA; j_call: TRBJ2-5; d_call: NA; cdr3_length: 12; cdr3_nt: TGTGCCAGCAGCGGTGGGGGCGAGACCCAGTACTTC; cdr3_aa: CASSGGGETQYF
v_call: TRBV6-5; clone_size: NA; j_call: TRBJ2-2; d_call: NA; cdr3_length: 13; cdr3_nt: TGTGCCAGCAGTTACTCGTCGACCGGGGAGCTGTTTTTT; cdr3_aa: CASSYSSTGELFF
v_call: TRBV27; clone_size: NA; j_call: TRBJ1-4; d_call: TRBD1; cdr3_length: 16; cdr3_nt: TGTGCCAGCAGTTCCCCCCTCGGGACAGGGGGTACAAGGCTGTTTTTT; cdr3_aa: CASSSPLGTGGTRLFF
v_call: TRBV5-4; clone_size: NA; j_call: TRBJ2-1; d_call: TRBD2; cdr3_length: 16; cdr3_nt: TGTGCCAGCACTGTGTGGGCTAGCGGGAGTAGAAATGAGCAGTTCTTC; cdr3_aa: CASTVWASGSRNEQFF
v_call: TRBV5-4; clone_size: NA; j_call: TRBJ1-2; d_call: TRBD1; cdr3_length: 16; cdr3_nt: TGTGCCAGCAGCTTACAACTAGGACAGGGGGCGGGTGGCTACACCTTC; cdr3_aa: CASSLQLGQGAGGYTF
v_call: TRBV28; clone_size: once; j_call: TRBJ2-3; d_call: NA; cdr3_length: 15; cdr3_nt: TGTGCCAGCAGTTTATTGAGCACTAGCACAGATACGCAGTATTTT; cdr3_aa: CASSLLSTSTDTQYF
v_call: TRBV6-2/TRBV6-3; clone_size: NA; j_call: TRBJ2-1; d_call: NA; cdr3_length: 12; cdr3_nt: TGTGCCAGCAGCCGTGAGGTGAATGAGCAGTTCTTC; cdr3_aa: CASSREVNEQFF
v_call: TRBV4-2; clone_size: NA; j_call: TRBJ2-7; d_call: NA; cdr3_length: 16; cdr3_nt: TGTGCCAGCAGCCAAGGCTACGGACAGTCGTCCTACGAGCAGTACTTC; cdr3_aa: CASSQGYGQSSYEQYF